This entry lists 23 T cell receptor beta chains sequenced from one sample in a study of radiation and T cells in renal cell carcinoma. Regarding time point: blood 2 weeks post-SBRT. Treatment defined: 15 Gy SBRT to primary tumor, nephrectomy 4 weeks later. Libraries were prepared by immunoSEQ multiplex PCR; TCRdb keeps only in-frame clonotypes and omits some of them. The sample consists of 100,000 to 150,000 clones, roughly four fifths of them appearing once. This specimen consisted of blood, obtained from a patient whose treatment included radiotherapy and nephrectomy. Receptor source: a man aged 50-59 years with renal cell carcinoma.

This clone appeared many times. V and J are TRBV7-9 and TRBJ1-2; TRBD1 matches 8 bases. V lost 3 bases, J lost 4 bases, and 7 bases stayed unmatched. CDR1 and CDR2 (germline): SEHNR, FQNEAQ (reference sequence). This CDR3 contains 15 residues. CDR3 coding DNA: TGTGCCAGCAGCTTGAGTAGTCAGGGGGCCTATGGCTACACCTTC. It encodes CASSLSSQGAYGYTF.

The V call is TRBV5-5, the J call TRBJ1-5; D perhaps matches TRBD1 (6 bases). Trimming left V 0 bases short and J 6 bases short, with 16 bases between. The CDR3 has 16 amino acids. The germline V gene has CDR1 SGHKS and CDR2 YYEKEE (reference sequence). The CDR3 loop is CASSLGTVTGGQPQHF. The CDR3 region has the DNA TGTGCCAGCAGCTTGGGGACAGTAACGGGGGGTCAGCCCCAGCATTTT.

The rearrangement links TRBV5-1 to TRBJ2-3, with D tentatively TRBD2 (7 bases). The germline V and J ends were trimmed by 4 bases and 8 bases, with 17 bases remaining between them. CDR1 SGHRS and CDR2 YFSETQ come from the germline V gene. The CDR3 sequence is 14 residues long. CDR3 bases: TGCGCCAGCAGCGGGGGGGCGCCAGCAGGTACGCAGTATTTT. This gives the protein CASSGGAPAGTQYF.

This sequence joins TRBV5-1 and TRBJ2-6; no firm D call. V lost 4 bases to trimming and J lost 1 base, with 9 bases between them. CDR3 length: 15 residues. Germline V CDR1 and CDR2: SGHRS, YFSETQ. This chain's CDR3 is CASSPTDSGANVLTF. In DNA form, the CDR3 reads TGCGCCAGCAGCCCTACGGATTCTGGGGCCAACGTCCTGACTTTC.

The rearrangement links TRBV20-1 to TRBJ1-1; perhaps TRBD1 as D (5 bases). V dropped 6 bases and J dropped 6 bases, with 8 bases sitting between them. The CDR3 runs to 10 residues. Germline assignment: CDR1 DFQATT and CDR2 SNEGSKA (reference sequence). CDR3 residues: CSAGGAEAFF. For the CDR3, the DNA is TGCAGTGCGGGAGGGGCTGAAGCTTTCTTT.

CDR3 sequence: CASSQESDTQYF. Written as DNA, the CDR3 is TGTGCCAGCAGCCAAGAGTCAGATACGCAGTATTTT. This chain uses TRBV4-2 with TRBJ2-3; D is uncertain. This CDR3 region has 12 residues. The V end lost 0 bases, the J end lost 4 bases, and 2 bases lay between the germline ends. CDR1 LGHNA and CDR2 YNFKEQ come from the germline V gene.

This rearrangement joins TRBV6-4 to TRBJ2-5, with 12 positions matching TRBD2. Germline CDR1 reads MRHNA; CDR2 reads SNTAGT. The ends lost 6 bases at V and 5 bases at J; junction bases unmatched: 7. The CDR3 length is 15 residues. The CDR3 nucleotides are TGTGCCAGCAGCGAGACTAGCGGGAGTCTGGAGACCCAGTACTTC. Its protein is CASSETSGSLETQYF.

The sample holds a few counts of this clone. V gene TRBV6-6 combines with J gene TRBJ1-6, with 9 bases lining up with TRBD1. J gave up 4 bases and V 2 bases, and 0 bases lay outside the gene matches. Germline CDR1 and CDR2: MNHNY and SVGAGI (reference sequence). This CDR3 spans 15 amino acids. The CDR3 DNA follows: TGTGCCAGCAGTTACGGACAGGGGTATAATTCACCCCTCCACTTT. Translated: CASSYGQGYNSPLHF.

DNA of the CDR3: TGTGCCACCAGCAGACTACGGACAACCCGCACAGATACGCAGTATTTT. Protein product: CATSRLRTTRTDTQYF. V gene TRBV15 combines with J gene TRBJ2-3; tentative D call: TRBD1 (5 bases). CDR3 length: 16 residues. Germline CDR1 and CDR2: LNHNV and YYDKDF (reference sequence). V gave up 2 bases and J gave up 1 base, with 13 bases separating them.

The chain couples TRBV4-1 to TRBJ2-1; 7 bases are a match to TRBD2. Germline CDR1 MGHRA, CDR2 YSYEKL. V dropped 0 bases and J dropped 7; count of bases not matched to a gene: 15. The CDR3 has 18 amino acids. For the CDR3, the DNA is TGCGCCAGCAGCCAAGATCAGGGCTTCGCGGGAGAGGGAAATGAGCAGTTCTTC. Translated, it gives CASSQDQGFAGEGNEQFF.

The chain links TRBV9 to TRBJ1-3; perhaps TRBD1 as D (6 bases). Germline CDR1 SGDLS, CDR2 YYNGEE. Trimming shortened V by 0 bases and J by 0 bases, and 10 bases separated the two germline ends. CDR3 length: 16 residues. CDR3 DNA: TGTGCCAGCAGCGTAGAGCCAGGGGACTCTGGAAACACCATATATTTT. Translation: CASSVEPGDSGNTIYF.

The chain employs TRBV27 and TRBJ2-5, with a weak D call TRBD1 (5 bases). Trimming pared 7 bases from V and 2 bases from J, leaving 17 bases between. The germline V gene has CDR1 MNHEY and CDR2 SMNVEV (reference sequence). There are 15 residues in the CDR3. The CDR3, as DNA: TGTGCCAGCACCAAGCTCTCAACAGGTCAAGAGACCCAGTACTTC. Amino acid sequence: CASTKLSTGQETQYF.

This rearrangement joins TRBV11-2 to TRBJ2-1, with 9 bases lining up with TRBD1. The CDR3 spans 15 residues. The germline gives CDR1 SGHAT, CDR2 FQNNGV. Trimming at V came to 3 bases and at J to 7 bases, leaving 7 bases not matched to a gene. The CDR3 DNA follows: TGTGCCAGCAGCTTCTCGGGACAGGGAACTAATGAGCAGTTCTTC. Residues: CASSFSGQGTNEQFF.

V gene TRBV10-2 combines with J gene TRBJ2-3; no reliable D call. V shed 8 bases and J shed 7 bases, with 10 bases lying between them. CDR1 WSHSY and CDR2 SAAADI come from the germline V gene. CDR3 length: 11 residues. Written as DNA, the CDR3 is TGCGCCAGCGGAAACAAAAATACGCAGTATTTT. Amino acids: CASGNKNTQYF.

The chain has TRBV2 and TRBJ2-5, with 12 positions matching TRBD1. There are 15 residues in the CDR3. Germline loops: CDR1 SNHLY, CDR2 FYNNEI. The V and J ends lost 5 bases and 5 bases, in that order; junction bases with no gene match: 6. CDR3 region: CASSPGQGAQETQYF. CDR3 in DNA: TGTGCCAGCAGTCCGGGACAGGGGGCGCAGGAGACCCAGTACTTC.

The chain combines TRBV29-1 with TRBJ2-1, with 11 bases lining up with TRBD2. This CDR3 has 19 amino acids. The V segment lost 0 bases and the J segment 0 bases; nucleotides outside the gene matches: 10. Per the germline V gene, CDR1 is SQVTM and CDR2 is ANQGSEA. CDR3 loop: CSVEEDLAGGTFSYNEQFF. CDR3 nucleotides: TGCAGCGTTGAAGAAGATCTAGCGGGGGGTACCTTCTCCTACAATGAGCAGTTCTTC.

V gene TRBV29-1 combines with J gene TRBJ2-5; D not certain. CDR1 is SQVTM and CDR2 is ANQGSEA in the germline V gene. The CDR3 contains 13 residues. The V gene lost 8 bases and the J gene lost 0 bases, with 13 bases spanning the gap. Here the CDR3 DNA reads TGCAGCTCCCTGGGGATGTACCAAGAGACCCAGTACTTC. Translated, it gives CSSLGMYQETQYF.

This clone came up many times. This sequence joins TRBV29-1 and TRBJ1-2, with 10 bases lining up with TRBD1. Germline CDR1 SQVTM, CDR2 ANQGSEA. V shed 0 bases and J 7 bases; nucleotides not matched to a gene: 2. CDR3 length: 13 residues. In DNA form, the CDR3 reads TGCAGCGTTGAAGAGACAGGGGGCCGTGGCTACACCTTC. Its protein product is CSVEETGGRGYTF.

This chain connects TRBV5-1 to TRBJ2-1, with 12 positions matching TRBD2. The length of the CDR3 is 15 residues. J was trimmed by 7 bases and V by 2 bases; bases with no gene match: 4. Germline V gives CDR1 SGHRS, CDR2 YFSETQ. This CDR3 reads CASSLLAGGHNEQFF. CDR3 in DNA: TGCGCCAGCAGCTTACTAGCGGGAGGACATAATGAGCAGTTCTTC. Variable domain in full (rest from reference TRBV5-1 and TRBJ2-1): KAGVTQTPRYLIKTRGQQVTLSCSPISGHRSVSWYQQTPGQGLQFLFEYFSETQRNKGNFPGRFSGRQFSNSRSEMNVSTLELGDSALYLCASSLLAGGHNEQFFGPGTRLTVL.

V usage is TRBV7-9 and J usage is TRBJ1-3; perhaps TRBD1 as D (5 bases). Germline CDR1 and CDR2: SEHNR and FQNEAQ (reference sequence). This CDR3 spans 15 amino acids. V was pared by 1 base and J by 2 bases, with 9 bases between. CDR3 in amino acids: CASSLDGGPGNTIYF. In nucleotides, the CDR3 is TGTGCCAGCAGCTTAGATGGGGGACCTGGAAACACCATATATTTT.

This clone was detected once. The CDR3 region has the DNA TGTGCCAGCAGTTATCGGACAGGGGTCTACAATGAGCAGTTCTTC. Translating gives CASSYRTGVYNEQFF. This chain uses TRBV6-5 with TRBJ2-1; the match to TRBD1 covers 9 bases. Trimming cost V 3 bases and J 3 bases; bases outside gene matches: 3. CDR3 length: 15 residues. Germline V CDR1 and CDR2: MNHEY, SVGAGI.

The genes are TRBV5-5 and TRBJ2-7; TRBD1 aligns across 12 bases. CDR1 SGHKS and CDR2 YYEKEE come from the germline V gene (reference sequence). This CDR3 has 14 amino acids. V lost 3 bases, J lost 7 bases, and 5 bases stayed unmatched. This CDR3 is CASSWDRGRGEQYF. CDR3 DNA sequence: TGTGCCAGCAGCTGGGACAGGGGGCGAGGTGAGCAGTACTTC. The full variable domain, with the rest looked up from reference TRBV5-5 and TRBJ2-7, is DAGVTQSPTHLIKTRGQQVTLRCSPISGHKSVSWYQQVLGQGPQFIFQYYEKEERGRGNFPDRFSARQFPNYSSELNVNALLLGDSALYLCASSWDRGRGEQYFGPGTRLTVT.

This chain uses TRBV10-3 with TRBJ2-7; TRBD1 or TRBD2 may be the D gene (5 bases each). CDR1 is ENHRY, CDR2 SYGVKD, per germline. V shed 6 bases and J shed 0 bases, with 18 bases lying between them. The CDR3 loop spans 16 amino acids. CDR3 sequence: CAISITGTASSYEQYF. The CDR3 DNA is TGTGCCATCAGCATCACCGGGACCGCGAGCTCCTACGAGCAGTACTTC.